This TCR beta chain was found in a study of T-cell memory formation after mild COVID-19. Germline CDR1 reads SGHTA; CDR2 reads FQGTGA. This CDR3 is built from 14 residues. Losses at the gene ends were 5 bases for V and 4 bases for J; bases not matched to a gene: 2. TCRdb independently ran MiXCR on the 5' RACE reads; one entry per CDR3 protein. The sample has a few hundred thousand distinct CDR3 sequences, 25% to 30% seen once; the top ten hold about 13%. This TCR derives from an adult woman who had mild COVID-19 (a few samples of this study predate the infection). Cell type and time point are not known. V usage is TRBV7-3 and J usage is TRBJ2-5; 12 bases map to TRBD2. The sequencing input was PBMCs or a T cell subset sorted from them (not recorded which). DNA for the CDR3: TGTGCCAGCAGCCGGGGACTAGCGGGAGAGACCCAGTACTTC. Its translation: CASSRGLAGETQYF.